One sample yielded the 24 T cell receptor beta chains listed below, sequenced in a study of somatic mutations in cytotoxic T cells in rheumatoid arthritis. Only in-frame clones appear in the TCRdb table, and some are missing; sequencing was by immunoSEQ multiplex PCR. The repertoire holds about 23,000 clones, with 78% as singletons. The material sequenced was CD8+ T cells sorted from blood. The receptor set was obtained from an adult with rheumatoid arthritis.

In its sample, this clone ranks as medium-sized. The CDR3 coding sequence is TGTGCTAGTGGTTTGATAGGGGGCGCGAACACTGAAGCTTTCTTT. This encodes CASGLIGGANTEAFF. This chain links TRBV12-5 with TRBJ1-1; 7 bases line up with TRBD1. The CDR3 has 15 residues. The junction had 4 bases not matched to a gene; V was cut back by 2 bases and J by 1 base. Germline CDR1 and CDR2: LGHNT and FRNRAP.

The V call is TRBV6-1, the J call TRBJ2-7; 10 bases line up with TRBD1. Germline-derived CDR1 and CDR2 are MNHNS and SASEGT. J lost 2 bases, V lost 4 bases, and 20 bases had no gene match. This CDR3 has 20 residues. CDR3 in DNA: TGTGCCAGCAGTGCCCGCCGCGATGGGACAGGGGTTTTGCTTCCCTACGAGCAGTACTTC. This encodes CASSARRDGTGVLLPYEQYF.

The chain links TRBV16 to TRBJ1-2; 7 bases map to TRBD1. The CDR3 covers 12 residues. Germline CDR1 is KGHSY and CDR2 is FQNENV. V lost 5 bases, J lost 6 bases, and 3 bases stayed unmatched. The CDR3 here is CASSLGTDGYTF. The CDR3 region has the DNA TGTGCCAGCAGCTTAGGGACAGATGGCTACACCTTC.

CDR3 loop: CASSLVVRKNTEAFF. The CDR3 nucleotides are TGCGCCAGCAGCTTGGTTGTCAGAAAGAACACTGAAGCTTTCTTT. The chain carries TRBV5-1 and TRBJ1-1, with D hard to call. From germline, CDR1 is SGHRS and CDR2 YFSETQ. The V end was cut by 0 bases, the J end by 1 base, with 10 bases between. The CDR3 spans 15 residues.

This clone has more than one count but fewer than ten. The chain employs TRBV2 and TRBJ1-5; 7 nucleotides agree with TRBD1. J gave up 4 bases and V 7 bases, and 10 bases lay outside the gene matches. This CDR3 region has 15 residues. Germline assignment: CDR1 SNHLY and CDR2 FYNNEI. CDR3 sequence reads: CASKAGDRINQPQHF. CDR3 nucleotide sequence: TGTGCCAGCAAAGCCGGGGACAGAATAAATCAGCCCCAGCATTTT.

This clone was observed a handful of times. The chain carries TRBV7-9 and TRBJ1-1; the match to TRBD1 covers 10 bases. The CDR3 spans 17 residues. Germline assignment: CDR1 SEHNR and CDR2 FQNEAQ (reference sequence). V lost 1 base and J lost 1; bases outside the gene matches: 6. The CDR3, as DNA: TGTGCCAGCAGCTTAGGTAAGACAGGGGGCACGAACACTGAAGCTTTCTTT. Its protein is CASSLGKTGGTNTEAFF.

The chain joins TRBV4-3 to TRBJ1-4; D is perhaps TRBD1 (5 bases). CDR3 length: 15 amino acids. V gave up 3 bases and J gave up 7 bases, with 15 bases separating them. The germline V gene encodes CDR1 LGHNA and CDR2 YSLEER. The CDR3: CASSHGDSKIEKLFF. The CDR3 nucleotides are TGCGCCAGCAGCCACGGGGACTCCAAAATTGAAAAACTGTTTTTT.

The chain carries TRBV19 and TRBJ1-2, with a possible D match to TRBD1 (5 bases). Germline-derived CDR1 and CDR2 are LNHDA and SQIVND (reference sequence). The CDR3 has 15 residues. The V end lost 5 bases, the J end lost 1 base, and 14 bases lay between the germline ends. The DNA of the CDR3 is TGTGCCAGTAGTCCCCGACAGCTTTATAACTATGGCTACACCTTC. Residues: CASSPRQLYNYGYTF. Full variable domain (outside the CDR3, taken from reference TRBV19 and TRBJ1-2): DGGITQSPKYLFRKEGQNVTLSCEQNLNHDAMYWYRQDPGQGLRLIYYSQIVNDFQKGDIAEGYSVSREKKESFPLTVTSAQKNPTAFYLCASSPRQLYNYGYTFGSGTRLTVV.

This chain connects TRBV19 to TRBJ2-1; 9 bases align to TRBD2. Germline values: CDR1 LNHDA, CDR2 SQIVND (reference sequence). V was clipped by 3 bases and J by 7 bases; unmatched bases: 7. This CDR3 has 15 amino acids. CDR3 DNA: TGTGCCAGTAGTATTAGCGGGAGCCGGGGTAATGAGCAGTTCTTC. As protein: CASSISGSRGNEQFF.

CDR3 sequence: CASSLAAVGQVAHGYTF. The CDR3 coding sequence is TGTGCCAGCAGTTTAGCGGCTGTTGGACAGGTGGCCCATGGCTACACCTTC. The V gene is TRBV28, the J gene TRBJ1-2; 7 bases agree with TRBD1. V dropped 2 bases and J dropped 6; count of bases not matched to a gene: 15. The V gene's germline CDR1 is MDHEN and CDR2 SYDVKM. The CDR3 covers 17 residues.

The chain has TRBV6-6 and TRBJ2-2, with D unclear. Germline CDR1 MNHNY, CDR2 SVGAGI (reference sequence). V was clipped by 6 bases and J by 0 bases, with 14 bases between them. CDR3 length equals 16 residues. The CDR3: CASSRTVSPNTGELFF. The CDR3 DNA sequence: TGTGCCAGCAGCCGGACCGTTAGCCCGAACACCGGGGAGCTGTTTTTT.

The chain is built from TRBV6-6 and TRBJ2-5; D gene unclear. The germline V and J ends were trimmed by 3 bases and 0 bases, with 11 bases remaining between them. CDR1 is MNHNY, CDR2 SVGAGI, per germline (reference sequence). The CDR3 loop spans 15 amino acids. The CDR3 sequence: CASSYKGSYQETQYF. The CDR3 DNA reads TGTGCCAGCAGTTATAAGGGTTCCTACCAAGAGACCCAGTACTTC.

The chain combines TRBV10-2 with TRBJ1-1; D remains ambiguous. Germline CDR1 and CDR2: WSHSY and SAAADI. Trimming took off 7 bases at V and 6 bases at J, with 15 bases between the two ends. This CDR3 has 13 residues. This CDR3 is CASTAFGVAEAFF. The CDR3 coding sequence is TGCGCCAGCACCGCCTTCGGGGTCGCTGAAGCTTTCTTT.

Points on this clone: The conserved phenylalanine or tryptophan is not found at the CDR3 terminus, so this likely reflects a read error. The DNA is left out, because the CDR3 cannot be placed on it with certainty; the CDR3 is given as TCRdb lists it. CDR3 sequence: CASSPGGVL. The chain uses TRBV11-2 and TRBJ1-2. Germline values: CDR1 SGHAT, CDR2 FQNNGV. Termini included, the CDR3 measures 9 amino acids.

This chain connects TRBV15 to TRBJ2-3; 13 bases are shared with TRBD2. The CDR3 runs 16 residues. J lost 5 bases, V lost 1 base, and 3 bases had no gene match. Germline CDR1 and CDR2: LNHNV and YYDKDF (reference sequence). In DNA form, the CDR3 reads TGTGCCACCAGCAGAGGGACTAGCGGGAGTGGAGATACGCAGTATTTT. Its translation: CATSRGTSGSGDTQYF.

This clone was seen a handful of times. The chain joins TRBV7-9 to TRBJ1-2, with 7 bases identical to TRBD1. This CDR3 is 15 amino acids long. Germline assignment: CDR1 SEHNR and CDR2 FQNEAQ (reference sequence). V trimming: 5 bases; J trimming: 1 base; junction bases outside the gene matches: 7. CDR3 nucleotides: TGTGCCAGCAGCACACGGACAGGAGTTAACTATGGCTACACCTTC. Translating gives CASSTRTGVNYGYTF. The whole variable domain, remainder taken from reference TRBV7-9 and TRBJ1-2, is DTGVSQNPRHKITKRGQNVTFRCDPISEHNRLYWYRQTLGQGPEFLTYFQNEAQLEKSRLLSDRFSAERPKGSFSTLEIQRTEQGDSAMYLCASSTRTGVNYGYTFGSGTRLTVV.

The chain carries TRBV27 and TRBJ2-1, with 14 bases that match TRBD2. This CDR3 is 16 amino acids long. The germline gives CDR1 MNHEY, CDR2 SMNVEV (reference sequence). With 5 bases clipped from V and 5 bases from J, the junction kept 5 bases outside the gene matches. CDR3 sequence (DNA): TGTGCCAGCAGTCCCCTGACTAGCGGGGGGGACAATGAGCAGTTCTTC. Protein sequence: CASSPLTSGGDNEQFF.

The rearrangement uses TRBV14 and TRBJ2-7; the D gene is possibly TRBD1 (6 bases). The CDR3 length is 15 residues. Germline V gene data show CDR1 as SGHDN and CDR2 as FVKESK. The V gene lost 0 bases and the J gene lost 5 bases, with 14 bases spanning the gap. CDR3 in amino acids: CASSQEYRDKNEQYF. The CDR3 region has the DNA TGTGCCAGCAGCCAAGAATACAGGGATAAGAACGAGCAGTACTTC.

This chain joins TRBV2 and TRBJ1-4; 11 nucleotides agree with TRBD1. The germline gives CDR1 SNHLY, CDR2 FYNNEI. Trimming removed 7 bases from V and 6 bases from J; junction bases left unmatched: 4. CDR3 length: 14 residues. DNA of the CDR3: TGTGCCAGCATGCCGGGACAGGGGGATGAAAAACTGTTTTTT. Translating gives CASMPGQGDEKLFF.

The V call is TRBV4-1, the J call TRBJ1-1; D not certain. The germline V gene has CDR1 MGHRA and CDR2 YSYEKL. The CDR3 contains 11 residues. V lost 9 bases to trimming and J lost 1 base, with 6 bases between them. The CDR3, as DNA: TGCGCCAGTACTGGGAACACTGAAGCTTTCTTT. Protein: CASTGNTEAFF.

The V call is TRBV15, the J call TRBJ2-3; TRBD2 might be the D (5 bases). The length of the CDR3 is 17 residues. Germline V gene data show CDR1 as LNHNV and CDR2 as YYDKDF (reference sequence). The V end was cut by 3 bases, the J end by 5 bases, with 21 bases between. This chain's CDR3 is CATSSVPLATGKDTQYF. In DNA form, the CDR3 reads TGTGCCACCAGCAGTGTACCCCTAGCAACGGGAAAAGATACGCAGTATTTT.

The chain has TRBV28 and TRBJ2-7; D gene uncertain. In germline, CDR1 is MDHEN, CDR2 SYDVKM. There are 10 residues in the CDR3. Trimming stripped 3 bases from V and 6 bases from J, with 3 bases between. CDR3 loop: CASSLGEQYF. For the CDR3, the DNA is TGTGCCAGCAGTTTGGGCGAGCAGTACTTC.

V gene TRBV4-1 combines with J gene TRBJ1-4; D unclear. V lost 2 bases and J 5 bases, leaving 15 bases between the germline ends. The CDR3 totals 16 residues. In germline, CDR1 is MGHRA, CDR2 YSYEKL. This CDR3 is CASSQPGRATNEKLFF. The DNA of the CDR3 is TGCGCCAGCAGCCAACCGGGTCGGGCGACGAATGAAAAACTGTTTTTT.

This clone was observed a single time. The CDR3 is CASSSPGTEKANYGYTF. The CDR3 DNA reads TGTGCCAGCAGCTCTCCCGGGACCGAAAAAGCTAACTATGGCTACACCTTC. The chain recombines TRBV7-9 with TRBJ1-2, with a tentative D call TRBD1 (5 bases). Germline CDR1 SEHNR, CDR2 FQNEAQ (reference sequence). V was trimmed by 4 bases and J by 0 bases, leaving 18 bases between them. The length of the CDR3 is 17 residues.